The 31 T cell receptor beta chains below all came from one sample that was sequenced in a study of immune evolution from preneoplasia to lung adenocarcinoma. TCRdb keeps only in-frame clones here, not all; method: immunoSEQ multiplex PCR. In the table there are roughly 6,700 clones, around four fifths of which are singletons. The sequencing sample was made of FFPE lung adenocarcinoma in situ tissue. The source is a donor older than 65 with lung adenocarcinoma.

The chain recombines TRBV2 with TRBJ2-1; 8 positions match TRBD1. CDR1 is SNHLY and CDR2 is FYNNEI in the germline V gene. V lost 4 bases to trimming and J lost 5 bases; unmatched junction nucleotides: 7. The CDR3 consists of 15 residues. The CDR3 DNA is TGTGCCAGCAGTGGGAGGGACAGGAACCACAATGAGCAGTTCTTC. Encoded protein: CASSGRDRNHNEQFF.

J is TRBJ2-5 and V is TRBV4-1, with 12 bases matching TRBD2. The germline CDR1 and CDR2 sequences are MGHRA and YSYEKL. The V segment lost 2 bases and the J segment 5 bases; nucleotides outside the gene matches: 12. CDR3 length: 18 amino acids. CDR3 loop: CASSQRVGLAGGPETQYF. As DNA, the CDR3 is TGCGCCAGCAGCCAAAGGGTTGGGCTAGCGGGAGGGCCGGAGACCCAGTACTTC.

For this clone: The sample carries other DNA sequences with the same CDR3. The chain couples TRBV12-5 to TRBJ1-5; D is ambiguous. The CDR3 sequence is 11 residues long. From germline, CDR1 is LGHNT and CDR2 FRNRAP. Between the trimmed V and J ends, which lost 4 bases and 10 bases, there was a span of 8 bases. This chain's CDR3 is CASGSGQPQHF. The CDR3 bases are TGTGCTAGTGGTTCGGGTCAACCCCAGCATTTT. Complete variable domain (other parts from reference TRBV12-5 and TRBJ1-5): DARVTQTPRHKVTEMGQEVTMRCQPILGHNTVFWYRQTMMQGLELLAYFRNRAPLDDSGMPKDRFSAEMPDATLATLKIQPSEPRDSAVYFCASGSGQPQHFGDGTRLSIL.

The V call is TRBV2, the J call TRBJ2-2; the D gene is possibly TRBD1 (5 bases). Germline V gene sequence: CDR1 SNHLY, CDR2 FYNNEI. The CDR3 extends over 13 amino acids. Deletions cut 7 bases from V and 5 bases from J, with 11 bases between. The CDR3 DNA is TGTGCCAGCACAGGACCAGGGACCGGGGAGCTGTTTTTT. This translates into CASTGPGTGELFF.

This rearrangement joins TRBV5-5 to TRBJ1-2; D is possibly TRBD1 (6 bases). The germline V and J ends were trimmed by 2 bases and 8 bases, with 25 bases remaining between them. Germline CDR1 reads SGHKS; CDR2 reads YYEKEE (reference sequence). CDR3 size: 17 residues. The CDR3 here is CASSFSQGGSVLSGYTF. DNA for the CDR3: TGTGCCAGCAGCTTCTCACAGGGAGGTTCGGTTTTGAGCGGCTACACCTTC.

This clone came up once. The chain couples TRBV11-2 to TRBJ2-2, with D hard to call. The CDR3 loop spans 13 amino acids. Germline-derived CDR1 and CDR2 are SGHAT and FQNNGV. V was trimmed by 11 bases and J by 4 bases, leaving 14 bases between them. The CDR3: CASLVSSTGELFF. CDR3 in DNA: TGTGCCTCTCTTGTCTCGAGCACCGGGGAGCTGTTTTTT.

CDR3: CASSRDRGKETQYF. The CDR3 nucleotides read TGTGCCAGCAGCCGGGACAGGGGAAAAGAGACCCAGTACTTC. V gene TRBV9 combines with J gene TRBJ2-5, with 10 bases lining up with TRBD1. Germline CDR1 and CDR2: SGDLS and YYNGEE. J gave up 3 bases and V 4 bases, and 3 bases lay outside the gene matches. The CDR3 contains 14 residues. Full variable domain (rest looked up from reference TRBV9 and TRBJ2-5): DSGVTQTPKHLITATGQRVTLRCSPRSGDLSVYWYQQSLDQGLQFLIQYYNGEERAKGNILERFSAQQFPDLHSELNLSSLELGDSALYFCASSRDRGKETQYFGPGTRLLVL.

V and J are TRBV19 and TRBJ2-2; D might be TRBD1 (5 bases). The V gene's germline CDR1 is LNHDA and CDR2 SQIVND (reference sequence). This CDR3 comprises 13 residues. The ends were cut back, 6 bases at V and 3 bases at J, with 8 bases in the middle. As DNA, the CDR3 is TGTGCCAGTAGCAGGGATTACACCGGGGAGCTGTTTTTT. Translating gives CASSRDYTGELFF.

The chain employs TRBV30 and TRBJ1-1; TRBD1 is a possible D gene (5 bases). The CDR3 runs 14 residues. The ends were cut back, 8 bases at V and 5 bases at J, with 21 bases in the middle. From germline, CDR1 is GTSNPN and CDR2 SVGIG (reference sequence). Written as DNA, the CDR3 is TGTGCCCGTACAGTTGGGGGTCGGTGGACTGAAGCTTTCTTT. Protein: CARTVGGRWTEAFF.

This clone was counted a single time. The chain recombines TRBV7-6 with TRBJ2-3, with D unclear. The CDR3 totals 14 residues. CDR1 is SGHVS and CDR2 is FNYEAQ in the germline V gene. Trimming pared 8 bases from V and 0 bases from J, leaving 12 bases between. Here the CDR3 reads CASGQLESTDTQYF. Here the CDR3 DNA reads TGTGCCAGCGGCCAACTGGAAAGCACAGATACGCAGTATTTT.

The V call is TRBV5-6, the J call TRBJ1-5; D is possibly TRBD1 (5 bases). The V gene's germline CDR1 is SGHDT and CDR2 YYEEEE. The CDR3 runs to 14 residues. Deletions cut 4 bases from V and 5 bases from J, with 13 bases between. CDR3 coding DNA: TGTGCCAGCAGCCGGCGGGGGGGAGATCAGCCCCAGCATTTT. This sequence encodes CASSRRGGDQPQHF.

V usage is TRBV7-3 and J usage is TRBJ2-3; D is perhaps TRBD2 (6 bases). In germline, CDR1 is SGHTA, CDR2 FQGTGA. The CDR3 sequence is 13 residues long. V gave up 2 bases and J gave up 9 bases, with 12 bases separating them. The CDR3 loop is CASSLERESTQYF. CDR3 coding DNA: TGTGCCAGCAGCTTAGAACGGGAGAGCACGCAGTATTTT.

The chain combines TRBV7-2 with TRBJ2-7; tentatively, D is TRBD1 (6 bases). The CDR3 sequence is 15 residues long. Germline CDR1 is SGHTA and CDR2 is FQGNSA. Between the trimmed V and J ends, which lost 1 base and 1 base, there was a span of 11 bases. CDR3 sequence reads: CASSLVQGSSYEQYF. The CDR3 region has the DNA TGTGCCAGCAGCTTAGTACAGGGAAGTTCCTACGAGCAGTACTTC.

This clone occurred once. This chain connects TRBV1 to TRBJ2-1; TRBD2 reflects the table's D call only, with no check against the DNA. TRBV1 is designated a pseudogene. CDR3 size: 15 residues. The CDR3 protein is CTSSQDGGRVNEQFF. CDR3 nucleotide sequence: TGCACCAGCAGCCAAGACGGAGGGAGGGTCAATGAGCAGTTCTTC.

The CDR3 spells CASSVRDSFNEKLFF. The CDR3 region has the DNA TGTGCCAGCAGCGTCCGGGACAGCTTTAATGAAAAACTGTTTTTT. The chain couples TRBV13 to TRBJ1-4; TRBD1 matches at 7 bases. This CDR3 region has 15 residues. CDR1 and CDR2 (germline): PRHDT, FYEKMQ (reference sequence). Losses at the gene ends were 5 bases for V and 4 bases for J; bases not matched to a gene: 7. The whole variable domain, remainder taken from reference TRBV13 and TRBJ1-4, is AAGVIQSPRHLIKEKRETATLKCYPIPRHDTVYWYQQGPGQDPQFLISFYEKMQSDKGSIPDRFSAQQFSDYHSELNMSSLELGDSALYFCASSVRDSFNEKLFFGSGTQLSVL.

This sequence joins TRBV5-1 and TRBJ2-7; 10 positions agree with TRBD2. Germline loops: CDR1 SGHRS, CDR2 YFSETQ. J gave up 5 bases and V 0 bases, and 11 bases lay outside the gene matches. This CDR3 is built from 17 residues. The chain's CDR3 is CASSLVFGSGRLNEQYF. In DNA form, the CDR3 reads TGCGCCAGCAGCTTGGTCTTCGGTAGCGGGAGGCTCAACGAGCAGTACTTC. Supplemented by reference TRBV5-1 and TRBJ2-7, the full variable domain reads KAGVTQTPRYLIKTRGQQVTLSCSPISGHRSVSWYQQTPGQGLQFLFEYFSETQRNKGNFPGRFSGRQFSNSRSEMNVSTLELGDSALYLCASSLVFGSGRLNEQYFGPGTRLTVT.

In this sample, this clone turned up once. The chain employs TRBV27 and TRBJ2-7, with 8 bases that match TRBD1. This CDR3 has 15 amino acids. Germline V gene sequence: CDR1 MNHEY, CDR2 SMNVEV (reference sequence). Trimming took 0 bases from V and 5 from J; bases not matched to a gene: 6. The CDR3 loop reads CASSLSWTGIHEQYF. CDR3 DNA sequence: TGTGCCAGCAGTTTATCGTGGACAGGGATCCACGAGCAGTACTTC.

The rearrangement uses TRBV6-1 and TRBJ2-7; D ambiguous. CDR3 length: 13 residues. Trimming cost V 8 bases and J 3 bases, with 14 bases left between them. CDR1 and CDR2 (germline): MNHNS, SASEGT. This CDR3 is CASENDLFYEQYF. CDR3 nucleotide sequence: TGTGCCAGCGAGAACGATCTCTTCTACGAGCAGTACTTC.

The V and J genes are TRBV7-6 and TRBJ2-1; TRBD2 agrees at 16 bases. Germline V gene lookup returns CDR1 SGHVS and CDR2 FNYEAQ. This CDR3 is 18 amino acids long. Trimming removed 4 bases from V and 5 bases from J; junction bases left unmatched: 8. CDR3 coding DNA: TGTGCCAGCAGCTCCGGGACTAGCGGGAGGGGGTCCCACAATGAGCAGTTCTTC. Encoded protein: CASSSGTSGRGSHNEQFF.

This clone is a singleton in its sample. The chain combines TRBV21-1 with TRBJ2-7; the D call in the table, TRBD1, was not verified against the DNA. TRBV21-1 represents a pseudogene. This CDR3 contains 16 residues. The CDR3 protein is CASSKKNSDSSHEQYF. As DNA, the CDR3 is TGTGCCAGCAGCAAAAAAAACTCGGACAGTTCCCACGAGCAGTACTTC.

V usage is TRBV30 and J usage is TRBJ2-5; 7 nucleotides match TRBD2. Trimming took 3 bases from V and 10 from J; bases not matched to a gene: 5. Germline V gives CDR1 GTSNPN, CDR2 SVGIG (reference sequence). The CDR3 loop spans 11 amino acids. CDR3 region: CAWRRTRNQYF. CDR3 sequence (DNA): TGTGCCTGGAGGCGGACTAGAAACCAGTACTTC.

The DNA of the CDR3 is TGTGCCAGCAGCGTGGACAGGGGGAATCACAATGAGCAGTTCTTC. As protein: CASSVDRGNHNEQFF. The rearrangement joins TRBV9 to TRBJ2-1; 10 nucleotides align to TRBD1. Germline CDR1 reads SGDLS; CDR2 reads YYNGEE. Trimming cost V 2 bases and J 5 bases; bases outside gene matches: 4. The CDR3 spans 15 residues.

The V gene is TRBV10-2, the J gene TRBJ1-5; D is undetermined. Trimming took off 6 bases at V and 3 bases at J, with 12 bases between the two ends. The CDR3 runs 14 residues. Germline values: CDR1 WSHSY, CDR2 SAAADI. The DNA of the CDR3 is TGCGCCAGCAGCGCGGATTCACCCAATCAGCCCCAGCATTTT. It yields the protein CASSADSPNQPQHF.

The gene calls are TRBV7-9 and TRBJ2-3, with D unclear. This CDR3 comprises 15 residues. V was clipped by 1 base and J by 0 bases, with 8 bases between them. Germline CDR1 is SEHNR and CDR2 is FQNEAQ (reference sequence). CDR3 region: CASSLDGISTDTQYF. The CDR3 bases are TGTGCCAGCAGCTTAGATGGGATAAGCACAGATACGCAGTATTTT.

This chain connects TRBV11-2 to TRBJ2-5; TRBD1 agrees at 12 bases. From germline, CDR1 is SGHAT and CDR2 FQNNGV. V lost 2 bases to trimming and J lost 5 bases; unmatched junction nucleotides: 9. CDR3 size: 17 residues. As DNA, the CDR3 is TGTGCCAGCAGCTTATCCCACCGGGACAGGGGGCCGGAGACCCAGTACTTC. It specifies CASSLSHRDRGPETQYF.

The V call is TRBV6-1, the J call TRBJ2-3, with 14 positions matching TRBD2. CDR3 length: 17 amino acids. With V trimmed by 3 bases and J by 8 bases, 10 bases remained unmatched. Germline CDR1 is MNHNS and CDR2 is SASEGT. CDR3: CASSDQTSGRGGGTQYF. CDR3 nucleotides: TGTGCCAGCAGTGACCAGACTAGCGGGAGGGGCGGTGGTACGCAGTATTTT.

This sequence joins TRBV21-1 and TRBJ2-5; TRBD2 is the table's D call, not checked against the DNA. The assigned J gene may be wrong: the sequence end matches TRBJ2-7 better. TRBV21-1 is noted as a pseudogene. CDR3 length: 17 residues. CDR3 sequence (DNA): TGTGCCAGCAGCAAAGAGGCAACTACATCAGCCTCCTACGAGCAGTACTTC. Amino acid sequence: CASSKEATTSASYEQYF.

The chain has TRBV5-1 and TRBJ2-7, with D possibly matching TRBD2 (6 bases). The CDR3 runs 14 residues. Per germline, CDR1 SGHRS and CDR2 YFSETQ. V lost 0 bases, J lost 7 bases, and 14 bases lay in between. Here the CDR3 DNA reads TGCGCCAGCAGCTTGGAGTCGGCCCGGGGGGAGCAGTACTTC. It codes for CASSLESARGEQYF.

The chain employs TRBV11-3 and TRBJ2-7; D not certain. V was pared by 1 base and J by 7 bases, with 11 bases between. Germline V gives CDR1 SGHNT, CDR2 YENEEA. The CDR3 runs 13 residues. The CDR3 loop reads CASSLGGLGEQYF. CDR3 nucleotides: TGTGCCAGCAGCTTAGGAGGCCTGGGGGAGCAGTACTTC.

The CDR3 spells CASSLGPQETQYF. CDR3 nucleotide sequence: TGTGCCAGCAGTCTGGGACCCCAAGAGACCCAGTACTTC. The chain links TRBV27 to TRBJ2-5; the D gene could be TRBD1 or TRBD2 (5 bases each). V lost 5 bases, J lost 1 base, and 8 bases lay in between. This CDR3 is built from 13 residues. Per germline, CDR1 MNHEY and CDR2 SMNVEV (reference sequence).

The chain is built from TRBV10-1 and TRBJ2-1; weak D call: TRBD2 (6 bases). Per the germline V gene, CDR1 is WNHNN and CDR2 is SYGVQD (reference sequence). The V gene lost 2 bases and the J gene lost 5 bases, with 10 bases spanning the gap. The CDR3 contains 14 residues. The DNA of the CDR3 is TGCGCCAGCAGTGAGGCGGGACCCAACAATGAGCAGTTCTTC. It is translated as CASSEAGPNNEQFF.